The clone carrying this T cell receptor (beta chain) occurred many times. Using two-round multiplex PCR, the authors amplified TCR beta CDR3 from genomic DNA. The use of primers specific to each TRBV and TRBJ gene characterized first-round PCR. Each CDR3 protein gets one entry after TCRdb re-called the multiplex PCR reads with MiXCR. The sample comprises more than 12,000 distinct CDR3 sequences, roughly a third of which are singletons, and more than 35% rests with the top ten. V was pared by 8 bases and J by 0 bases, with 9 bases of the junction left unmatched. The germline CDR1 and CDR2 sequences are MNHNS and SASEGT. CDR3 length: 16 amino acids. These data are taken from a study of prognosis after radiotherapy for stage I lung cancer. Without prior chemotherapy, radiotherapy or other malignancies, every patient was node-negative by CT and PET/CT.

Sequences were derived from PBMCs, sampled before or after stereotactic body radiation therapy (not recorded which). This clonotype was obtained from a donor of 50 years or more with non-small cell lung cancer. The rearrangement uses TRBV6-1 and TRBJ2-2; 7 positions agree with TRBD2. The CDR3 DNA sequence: TGTGCCAGCGGGGGGGGTACTGATTCGAACACCGGGGAGCTGTTTTTT. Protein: CASGGGTDSNTGELFF.